The clone carrying this TCR beta chain has only a few counts. Its target is not known. These data originate in a study of T-cell reconstitution after alpha-beta-depleted transplantation in children. Trimming took off 4 bases at V and 5 bases at J, with 6 bases between the two ends. CDR3 length: 12 residues. CDR1 MNHEY and CDR2 SVGAGI come from the germline V gene. TCRbeta library preparation incorporated unique molecular identifiers. TCRdb re-called the PCR reads with MiXCR, one entry per CDR3 protein. The sample lists roughly 200,000 distinct CDR3 sequences; roughly 8.3% were seen once. Overall study results and limits: Several hundred expanded graft clones reportedly gave rise to the alpha-beta T cells present about two months after transplant. After transplant, high TCRbeta diversity at day 60 in some patients arose from surviving recipient T cells and thymic progenitors.

The TCR sequence derives from a male patient aged 2 to 10 who had a stem cell transplant for acute myeloid leukemia, so the T cells may come from the graft donor. Sequenced here: PBMCs, mostly from graft donor cells, sampled 360 days after TCRalphabeta/CD19-depleted stem cell transplant. The V and J genes are TRBV6-5 and TRBJ2-1; D is unresolved. CDR3 amino acids: CASSSAHNEQFF. The CDR3, as DNA: TGTGCCAGCAGTTCCGCCCACAATGAGCAGTTCTTC.